These T cell receptor beta chains were read from a single sample in a study of human thymus T cells. Assay: immunoSEQ multiplex PCR; the TCRdb copy retains only in-frame clones and omits some. The table shows 65,000 to 90,000 clones, with roughly 95% occurring only once. The sequencing sample was made of thymus tissue. The receptors were sampled from a girl under three years old with a congenital heart defect but otherwise immunologically healthy. CDR3s include the opening cysteine and the closing phenylalanine or tryptophan. D genes are given only for firm matches. Some rows mark clone size as missing; the rest say once, few, many or name a class of expanded clone.

TRBV2	TRBJ2-1	NA	TRBD1	CASSVWTGFNEQFF	TGTGCCAGCAGTGTATGGACAGGGTTTAATGAGCAGTTCTTC
TRBV7-3	TRBJ2-5	NA	NA	CASSPRRGETQYF	TGTGCCAGCAGCCCCCGGCGGGGAGAGACCCAGTACTTC
TRBV18	TRBJ2-7	NA	NA	CASSPSVYEQYF	TGTGCCAGCTCACCCTCAGTCTACGAGCAGTACTTC
TRBV27	TRBJ2-5	NA	TRBD2	CASSLSPGGKREQETQYF	TGTGCCAGCAGTTTATCGCCGGGGGGAAAGCGAGAACAAGAGACCCAGTACTTC
TRBV7-2	TRBJ2-1	once	TRBD2	CASSLAGPDEQFF	TGTGCCAGCAGCCTAGCGGGTCCGGATGAGCAGTTCTTC
TRBV6-5	TRBJ1-4	NA	NA	CASSPRTIQNEKLFF	TGTGCCAGCAGTCCCAGGACCATCCAAAATGAAAAACTGTTTTTT
TRBV29-1	TRBJ2-7	NA	NA	CSVAQGSCYEQYF	TGCAGCGTTGCCCAGGGGTCTTGCTACGAGCAGTACTTC
TRBV5-1	TRBJ2-1	NA	TRBD2	CASSRPHPGGVYNEQFF	TGCGCCTCCTCGCGCCCGCACCCGGGGGGGGTTTACAATGAGCAGTTCTTC
TRBV19	TRBJ1-5	NA	NA	CASSIRSLPRGNRAQHF	TGTGCCAGTAGTATACGGAGTCTGCCCCGTGGCAATCGCGCCCAGCATTTT
TRBV7-9	TRBJ1-1	NA	NA	CASSLVRVEKDTEAFF	TGTGCCAGCAGCTTAGTAAGGGTCGAGAAAGACACTGAAGCTTTCTTT
TRBV6-8	TRBJ2-2	NA	NA	CASGPLNTGELFF	TGTGCCAGCGGGCCCCTGAACACCGGGGAGCTGTTTTTT
TRBV5-4	TRBJ1-1	NA	NA	CASRKATEAFF	TGTGCCAGCAGAAAAGCTACTGAAGCTTTCTTT
TRBV10-2	TRBJ1-1	NA	NA	CASRPELYTEAFF	TGCGCCAGCAGGCCCGAACTCTACACTGAAGCTTTCTTT
TRBV27	TRBJ2-7	NA	NA	CASSIKGNPSYEQYF	TGTGCCAGCAGTATTAAGGGAAACCCCTCTTACGAGCAGTACTTC
TRBV18	TRBJ1-1	NA	NA	CASSPPVNTEAFF	TGTGCCAGCTCACCACCTGTGAACACTGAAGCTTTCTTT
TRBV27	TRBJ2-1	NA	TRBD2	CASSPSHLAGGREQFF	TGTGCCAGCAGTCCCTCTCACCTAGCGGGAGGGCGGGAGCAGTTCTTC
TRBV4-1	TRBJ2-7	NA	NA	CASSQDPLPSYEQYF	TGCGCCAGCAGCCAAGATCCCCTACCCTCCTACGAGCAGTACTTC
TRBV11-2	TRBJ1-2	NA	NA	CASSLSAGINYGYTF	TGTGCCAGCAGCTTATCCGCCGGCATTAACTATGGCTACACCTTC
TRBV27	TRBJ2-7	NA	TRBD1	CASEPGQGNYEQYF	TGTGCCAGCGAACCCGGACAGGGTAACTACGAGCAGTACTTC
TRBV28	TRBJ1-3	NA	NA	CASSFFGSGNTIYF	TGTGCCAGCAGTTTCTTCGGCTCTGGAAACACCATATATTTT
TRBV7-9	TRBJ2-1	NA	TRBD2	CASSSHRTSGRANEQFF	TGTGCCAGCAGCTCCCACCGGACTAGCGGGAGGGCCAATGAGCAGTTCTTC
TRBV13	TRBJ1-2	NA	NA	CASSPDPGARYGYTF	TGTGCCAGCAGCCCCGATCCTGGAGCTAGGTATGGCTACACCTTC
TRBV5-1	TRBJ2-3	NA	TRBD2	CASSLAGTSGRAVADTQYF	TGCGCCAGCAGCCTGGCTGGGACTAGCGGGAGGGCCGTCGCAGATACGCAGTATTTT
TRBV9	TRBJ2-7	once	NA	CASSETQVPYEQYF	TGTGCCAGCAGCGAAACACAGGTCCCCTACGAGCAGTACTTC
TRBV28	TRBJ2-7	NA	TRBD2	CASSGMNSGGAYEQYF	TGTGCCAGCAGTGGGATGAACAGCGGGGGAGCCTACGAGCAGTACTTC
TRBV7-9	TRBJ2-7	NA	TRBD1	CASSPGTGSYEQYF	TGTGCCAGCAGCCCCGGGACAGGGTCCTACGAGCAGTACTTC
TRBV6-6	TRBJ2-7	NA	NA	CASSYSSMGAYEQYF	TGTGCCAGCAGTTACTCGAGTATGGGGGCCTACGAGCAGTACTTC
TRBV9	TRBJ1-4	NA	NA	CASSIGTAGRREKLFF	TGTGCCAGCAGCATCGGGACGGCGGGGCGTCGTGAAAAACTGTTTTTT
TRBV29-1	TRBJ1-1	few	TRBD1	CSVPSGTAMNTEAFF	TGCAGCGTTCCATCCGGGACAGCGATGAACACTGAAGCTTTCTTT
TRBV6-4	TRBJ2-1	NA	NA	CASRGLRNRVYNEQFF	TGTGCCAGCCGGGGGTTACGGAATCGGGTCTACAATGAGCAGTTCTTC
TRBV5-4	TRBJ1-1	NA	NA	CASSCGTNTEAFF	TGTGCCAGCAGCTGTGGGACGAACACTGAAGCTTTCTTT
TRBV27	TRBJ1-2	NA	NA	CASTEGVPANYGYTF	TGTGCCAGCACGGAGGGGGTCCCAGCTAACTATGGCTACACCTTC
TRBV19	TRBJ2-7	NA	TRBD2	CASSIALSRREGPAAVYEQYF	TGTGCCAGTAGTATTGCCCTCTCGAGGCGGGAGGGCCCCGCCGCCGTCTACGAGCAGTACTTC
TRBV7-4	TRBJ1-2	once	TRBD1	CASSRIPGQGEAGYTF	TGTGCCAGCAGCCGAATTCCGGGTCAGGGGGAAGCCGGCTACACCTTC
TRBV12-5	TRBJ2-7	once	NA	CASGLDKGMVYEQYF	TGTGCTAGTGGTTTGGACAAGGGGATGGTCTACGAGCAGTACTTC
TRBV28	TRBJ1-1	NA	TRBD1	CASSWKTGGRGTEAFF	TGTGCCAGCAGTTGGAAGACAGGGGGTAGGGGAACTGAAGCTTTCTTT
TRBV2	TRBJ2-2	NA	NA	CAREAGTLNTGELFF	TGTGCCAGGGAAGCTGGGACCCTGAACACCGGGGAGCTGTTTTTT
TRBV7-2	TRBJ1-5	NA	NA	CASSLTKFNQPQHF	TGTGCCAGCAGCTTAACGAAGTTCAATCAGCCCCAGCATTTT
TRBV7-6	TRBJ1-1	NA	TRBD1	CASSSMRQGLAFF	TGTGCCAGCAGCTCAATGCGACAGGGACTAGCTTTCTTT
TRBV12-2	TRBJ2-2	NA	NA	CASPMTGRDTGELFF	TGTGCAAGTCCCATGACAGGGCGGGACACCGGGGAGCTGTTTTTT
TRBV11-2	TRBJ2-5	once	NA	CASSFPQDHQETQYF	TGTGCCAGCAGCTTCCCGCAGGACCATCAAGAGACCCAGTACTTC
TRBV4-1	TRBJ2-7	NA	TRBD2	CASSQERGTSELYEQYF	TGCGCCAGCAGCCAAGAGAGGGGGACTAGCGAACTCTACGAGCAGTACTTC
TRBV15	TRBJ1-1	NA	TRBD1	CATSRSDRGQNTEAFF	TGTGCCACCAGCAGATCAGACAGGGGGCAGAACACTGAAGCTTTCTTT
TRBV7-9	TRBJ2-2	NA	TRBD1	CASSFGTGNAGELFF	TGTGCCAGCAGCTTCGGGACAGGGAATGCCGGGGAGCTGTTTTTT
TRBV12-5	TRBJ2-3	NA	NA	CASGFLGGGRTSTDTQYF	TGTGCTAGTGGTTTTTTAGGCGGCGGGCGTACTAGCACAGATACGCAGTATTTT
TRBV28	TRBJ1-1	NA	NA	CASSSAPGLMNTEAFF	TGTGCCAGCAGTTCGGCCCCGGGACTGATGAACACTGAAGCTTTCTTT
TRBV9	TRBJ2-1	NA	NA	CASSPPPPDLFF	TGTGCCAGCAGCCCCCCTCCTCCCGATTTGTTCTTC
TRBV9	TRBJ2-5	once	TRBD2	CASSAGLAGKVTETQYF	TGTGCCAGCAGCGCCGGACTAGCGGGGAAGGTGACGGAGACCCAGTACTTC
TRBV4-2	TRBJ2-1	NA	NA	CASSQDRKKLGNEQFF	TGTGCCAGCAGCCAAGACAGAAAGAAGCTTGGGAATGAGCAGTTCTTC
TRBV28	TRBJ2-7	few	NA	CASSLCRGKQQVTSYEQYF	TGTGCCAGCAGTTTATGCCGGGGGAAACAACAGGTCACCTCCTACGAGCAGTACTTC
TRBV25-1	TRBJ1-3	NA	NA	CASSEFATGNTIYF	TGTGCCAGCAGTGAATTCGCAACTGGAAACACCATATATTTT
TRBV5-6	TRBJ1-3	NA	NA	CASSYQTVRAPYTGNTIYF	TGTGCCAGCAGCTACCAAACAGTCCGGGCCCCTTACACTGGAAACACCATATATTTT
TRBV4-3	TRBJ1-4	NA	NA	CASSQDQGTREKLFF	TGCGCCAGCAGCCAAGACCAAGGGACGCGTGAAAAACTGTTTTTT